This T cell receptor beta chain is from a study of OX40 agonist ivuxolimab in advanced cancers. CDR1 is MDHEN, CDR2 SYDVKM, per germline. V lost 6 bases and J 5 bases, leaving 19 bases between the germline ends. This CDR3 spans 15 amino acids. Sequenced by immunoSEQ multiplex PCR; TCRdb stores in-frame clones only, minus some. The profile shows around 91,000 clones, approximately 92% of them singletons. As for this clone: Its antigen remains unidentified.

Study-wide results and caveats: The average count of expanded clones was higher among CD8+ T cells than among CD4+. There was clonal expansion of CD4+ and CD8+ blood T cells by week 6 at 0.1 to 3.0 mg/kg.

The gene calls are TRBV28 and TRBJ2-5, with D perhaps matching TRBD2 (5 bases). The clonotype comes from an adult with an advanced solid tumor such as melanoma, head and neck, liver or kidney cancer. The sequenced sample was CD4+ or CD8+ T cells sorted from blood, obtained in a trial of the OX40 agonist ivuxolimab. The CDR3 reads CASSPHALEEETQYF. For the CDR3, the DNA is TGTGCCAGCAGCCCTCACGCACTAGAGGAGGAGACCCAGTACTTC.